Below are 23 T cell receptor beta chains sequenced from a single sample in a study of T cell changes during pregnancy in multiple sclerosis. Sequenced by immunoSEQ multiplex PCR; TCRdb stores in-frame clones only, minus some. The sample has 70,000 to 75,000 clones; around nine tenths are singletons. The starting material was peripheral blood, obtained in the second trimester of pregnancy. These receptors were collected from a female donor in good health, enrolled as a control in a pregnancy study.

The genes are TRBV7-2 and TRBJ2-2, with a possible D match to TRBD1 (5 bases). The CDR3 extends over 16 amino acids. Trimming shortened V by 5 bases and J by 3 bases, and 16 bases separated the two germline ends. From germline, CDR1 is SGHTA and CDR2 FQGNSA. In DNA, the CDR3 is TGTGCCAGCAGCAGAGTCCAGGGCGCCTACACCGGGGAGCTGTTTTTT. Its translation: CASSRVQGAYTGELFF.

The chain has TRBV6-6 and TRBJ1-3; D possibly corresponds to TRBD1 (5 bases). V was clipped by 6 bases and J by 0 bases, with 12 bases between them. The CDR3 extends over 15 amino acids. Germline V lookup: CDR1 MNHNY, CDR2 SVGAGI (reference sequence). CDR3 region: CASSERGDSGNTIYF. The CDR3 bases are TGTGCCAGCAGCGAAAGGGGTGACTCTGGAAACACCATATATTTT.

The CDR3 region has the DNA TGCGCCAGCAGCGTGCAGGACTATGGCTACACCTTC. It codes for CASSVQDYGYTF. This chain links TRBV5-1 with TRBJ1-2; no reliable D call. The CDR3 consists of 12 residues. The V gene's germline CDR1 is SGHRS and CDR2 YFSETQ. V gave up 4 bases and J gave up 3 bases, with 7 bases separating them.

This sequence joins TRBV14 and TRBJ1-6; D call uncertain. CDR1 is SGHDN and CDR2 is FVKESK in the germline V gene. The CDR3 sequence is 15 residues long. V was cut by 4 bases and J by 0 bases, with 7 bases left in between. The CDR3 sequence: CASSRRSSYNSPLHF. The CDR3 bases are TGTGCCAGCAGCCGGAGGAGCTCCTATAATTCACCCCTCCACTTT.

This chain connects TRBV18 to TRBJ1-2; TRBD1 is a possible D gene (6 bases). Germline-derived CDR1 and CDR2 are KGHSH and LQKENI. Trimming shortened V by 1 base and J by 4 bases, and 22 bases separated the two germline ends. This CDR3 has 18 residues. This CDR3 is CASSPLGQLDPSLYGYTF. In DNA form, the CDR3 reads TGTGCCAGCTCACCACTCGGACAGCTCGACCCCTCCCTCTATGGCTACACCTTC.

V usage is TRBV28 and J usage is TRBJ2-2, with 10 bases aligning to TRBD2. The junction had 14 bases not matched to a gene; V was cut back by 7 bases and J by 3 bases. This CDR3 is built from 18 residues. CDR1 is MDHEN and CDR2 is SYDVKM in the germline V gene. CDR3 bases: TGTGCCAGCACCCTCGGGCTAGCGGGGGCGACGGACACCGGGGAGCTGTTTTTT. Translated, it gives CASTLGLAGATDTGELFF.

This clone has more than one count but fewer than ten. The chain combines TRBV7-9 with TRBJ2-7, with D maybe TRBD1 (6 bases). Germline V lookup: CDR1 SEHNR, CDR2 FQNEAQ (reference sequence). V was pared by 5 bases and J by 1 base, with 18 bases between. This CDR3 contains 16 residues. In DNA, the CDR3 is TGTGCCAGCAGCGGTAGCGTTGGACAGAGTTCCTACGAGCAGTACTTC. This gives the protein CASSGSVGQSSYEQYF.

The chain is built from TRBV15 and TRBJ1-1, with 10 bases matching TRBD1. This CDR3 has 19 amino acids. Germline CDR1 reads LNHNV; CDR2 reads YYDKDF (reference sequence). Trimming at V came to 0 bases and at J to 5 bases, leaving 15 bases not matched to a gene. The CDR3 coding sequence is TGTGCCACCAGCAGAGATCGGGGGACAGGGGATACGGATTTGACTGAAGCTTTCTTT. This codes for CATSRDRGTGDTDLTEAFF.

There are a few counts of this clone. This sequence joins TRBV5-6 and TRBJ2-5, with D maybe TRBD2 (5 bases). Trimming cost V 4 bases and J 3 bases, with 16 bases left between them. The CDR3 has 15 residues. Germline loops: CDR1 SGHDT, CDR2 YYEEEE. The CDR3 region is CASSPAEASKETQYF. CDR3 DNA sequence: TGTGCCAGCAGCCCGGCGGAGGCCTCGAAAGAGACCCAGTACTTC.

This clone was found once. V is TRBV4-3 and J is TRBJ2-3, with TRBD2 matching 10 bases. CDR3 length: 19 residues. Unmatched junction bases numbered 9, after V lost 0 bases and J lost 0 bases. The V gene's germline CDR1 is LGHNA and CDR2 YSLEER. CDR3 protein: CASSQDLMLAGASTDTQYF. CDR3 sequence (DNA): TGCGCCAGCAGCCAAGACCTTATGCTAGCGGGGGCCAGCACAGATACGCAGTATTTT.

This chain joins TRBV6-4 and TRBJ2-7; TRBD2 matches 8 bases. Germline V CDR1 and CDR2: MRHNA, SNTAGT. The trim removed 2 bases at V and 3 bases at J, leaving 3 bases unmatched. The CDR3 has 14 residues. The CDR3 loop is CASSDAGGDYEQYF. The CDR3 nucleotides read TGTGCCAGCAGTGACGCGGGGGGCGACTACGAGCAGTACTTC.

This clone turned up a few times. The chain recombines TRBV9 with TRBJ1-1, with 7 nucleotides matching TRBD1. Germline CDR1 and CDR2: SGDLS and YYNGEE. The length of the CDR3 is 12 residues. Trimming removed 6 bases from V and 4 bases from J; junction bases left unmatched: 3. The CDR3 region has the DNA TGTGCCAGCAAGGGGGCGGCCACTGAAGCTTTCTTT. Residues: CASKGAATEAFF.

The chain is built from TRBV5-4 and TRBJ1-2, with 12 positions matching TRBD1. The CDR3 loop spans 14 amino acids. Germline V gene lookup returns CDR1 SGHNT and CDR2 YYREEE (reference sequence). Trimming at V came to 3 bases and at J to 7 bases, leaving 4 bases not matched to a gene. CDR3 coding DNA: TGTGCCAGCAGCTCGGGACAGGGGGCTTCTGGCTACACCTTC. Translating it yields CASSSGQGASGYTF.

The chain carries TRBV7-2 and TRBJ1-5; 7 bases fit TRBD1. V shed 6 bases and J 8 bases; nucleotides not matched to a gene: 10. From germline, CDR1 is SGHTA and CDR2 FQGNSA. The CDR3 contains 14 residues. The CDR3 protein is CASRDRDDGEPQHF. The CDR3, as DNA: TGTGCCAGCAGAGACAGGGACGACGGGGAGCCCCAGCATTTT. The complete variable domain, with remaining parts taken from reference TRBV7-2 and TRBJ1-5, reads GAGVSQSPSNKVTEKGKDVELRCDPISGHTALYWYRQSLGQGLEFLIYFQGNSAPDKSGLPSDRFSAERTGGSVSTLTIQRTQQEDSAVYLCASRDRDDGEPQHFGDGTRLSIL.

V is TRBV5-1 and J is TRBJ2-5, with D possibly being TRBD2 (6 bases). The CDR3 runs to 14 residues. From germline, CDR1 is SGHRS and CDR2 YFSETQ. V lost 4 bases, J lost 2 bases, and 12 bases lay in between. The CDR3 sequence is CASSLGLSQETQYF. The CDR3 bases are TGCGCCAGCAGCCTGGGACTCTCACAAGAGACCCAGTACTTC.

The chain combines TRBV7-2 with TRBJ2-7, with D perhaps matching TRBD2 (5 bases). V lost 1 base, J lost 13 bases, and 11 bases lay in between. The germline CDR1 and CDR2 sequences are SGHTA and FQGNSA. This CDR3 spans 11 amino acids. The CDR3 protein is CASSLGSGIYF. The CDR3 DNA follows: TGTGCCAGCAGCTTAGGGAGCGGTATTTACTTC.

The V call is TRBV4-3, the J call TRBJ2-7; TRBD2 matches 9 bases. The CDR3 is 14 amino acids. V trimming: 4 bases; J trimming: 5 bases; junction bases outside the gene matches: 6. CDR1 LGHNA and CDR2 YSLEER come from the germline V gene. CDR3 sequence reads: CASSLAGGSDEQYF. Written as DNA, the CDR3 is TGCGCCAGCAGCCTCGCGGGGGGGTCGGACGAGCAGTACTTC.

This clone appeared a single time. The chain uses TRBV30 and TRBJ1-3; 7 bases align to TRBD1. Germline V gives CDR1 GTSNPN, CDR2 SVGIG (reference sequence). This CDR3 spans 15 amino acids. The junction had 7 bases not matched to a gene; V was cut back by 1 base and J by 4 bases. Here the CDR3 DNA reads TGTGCCTGGAGTGGGGACAGTCGGGTCGGAAACACCATATATTTT. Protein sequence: CAWSGDSRVGNTIYF. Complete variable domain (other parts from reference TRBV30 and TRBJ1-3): SQTIHQWPATLVQPVGSPLSLECTVEGTSNPNLYWYRQAAGRGLQLLFYSVGIGQISSEVPQNLSASRPQDRQFILSSKKLLLSDSGFYLCAWSGDSRVGNTIYFGEGSWLTVV.

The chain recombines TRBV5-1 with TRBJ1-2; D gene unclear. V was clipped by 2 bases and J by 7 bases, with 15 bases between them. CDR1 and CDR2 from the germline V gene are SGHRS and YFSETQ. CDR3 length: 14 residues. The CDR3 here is CASSFAGSGRGYTF. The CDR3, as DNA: TGCGCCAGCAGCTTTGCGGGGTCAGGACGTGGCTACACCTTC.

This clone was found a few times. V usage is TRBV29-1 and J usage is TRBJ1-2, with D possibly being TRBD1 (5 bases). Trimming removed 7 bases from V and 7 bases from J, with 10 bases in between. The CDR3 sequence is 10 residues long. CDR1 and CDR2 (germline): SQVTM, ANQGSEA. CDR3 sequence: CSAQTVGYTF. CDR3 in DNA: TGCAGCGCCCAGACAGTTGGCTACACCTTC. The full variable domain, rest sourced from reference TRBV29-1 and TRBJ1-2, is SAVISQKPSRDICQRGTSLTIQCQVDSQVTMMFWYRQQPGQSLTLIATANQGSEATYESGFVIDKFPISRPNLTFSTLTVSNMSPEDSSIYLCSAQTVGYTFGSGTRLTVV.

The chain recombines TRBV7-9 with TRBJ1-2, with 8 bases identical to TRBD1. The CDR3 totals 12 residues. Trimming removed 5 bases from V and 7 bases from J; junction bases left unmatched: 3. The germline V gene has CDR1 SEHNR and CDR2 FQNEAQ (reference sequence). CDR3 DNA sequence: TGTGCCAGCAGCGGGGACAGGTTTGGCTACACCTTC. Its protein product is CASSGDRFGYTF.

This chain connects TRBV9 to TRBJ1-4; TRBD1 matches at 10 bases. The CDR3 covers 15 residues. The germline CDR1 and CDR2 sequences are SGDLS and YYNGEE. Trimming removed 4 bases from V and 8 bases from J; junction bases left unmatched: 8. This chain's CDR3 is CASSLRTGGGEKLFF. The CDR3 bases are TGTGCCAGCAGCCTTAGGACAGGGGGAGGAGAAAAACTGTTTTTT.

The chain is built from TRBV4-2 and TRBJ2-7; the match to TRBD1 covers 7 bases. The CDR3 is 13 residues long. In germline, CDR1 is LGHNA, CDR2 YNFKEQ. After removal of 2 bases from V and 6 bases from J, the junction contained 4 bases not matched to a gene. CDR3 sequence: CASSQLTGIEQYF. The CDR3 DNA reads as TGTGCCAGCAGCCAACTGACAGGGATCGAGCAGTACTTC.